Detailed here is one T cell receptor (beta chain). Sequencing used immunoSEQ multiplex PCR; TCRdb keeps in-frame clones, though not all of them. The table lists roughly 130,000 clones, less than 80% of them singletons. The data originate from a study of blood T cell repertoires in COVID-19. Losses at the gene ends were 7 bases for V and 7 bases for J; bases not matched to a gene: 10. Germline-derived CDR1 and CDR2 are SGHRS and YFSETQ. The CDR3 is made up of 13 amino acids. The sequence was collected from a man aged 55 to 70 with acute or convalescent COVID-19. V gene TRBV5-1 combines with J gene TRBJ1-1; TRBD1 matches 7 bases. The source material was peripheral blood. The CDR3 coding sequence is TGCGCCAGCCAAAAAGAAGGGGGCTTTGAAGCTTTCTTT. This encodes CASQKEGGFEAFF.